The clone carrying this T cell receptor beta chain showed up many times. Its antigen is as yet unknown. This entry belongs to a study of T cell repertoires in cytomegalovirus infection. Study-wide background: Public TCR beta signatures marked donors with CMV infection and the matching HLA. The study, taken as a whole, reports: In two of eight donors, the top clonotype was HLA-C-restricted CMV-specific. Cumulative frequency (of public TCR beta family members) identified carriers of CMV plus the relevant HLA.

One entry per CDR3 protein, called by TCRdb with MiXCR from the reads. This table holds 150,000 to 200,000 distinct CDR3 sequences, roughly a fifth found once. V was cut by 5 bases and J by 0 bases, with 17 bases left in between. Germline CDR1 is SGHRS and CDR2 is YFSETQ. The CDR3 runs to 16 residues. What was sequenced was PBMCs. This rearrangement joins TRBV5-1 to TRBJ1-1; D is unresolved. This receptor was obtained from a human donor in good health (CMV status not recorded). Some clones in this sample may be carry-over from other donors' samples. CDR3 nucleotide sequence: TGCGCCAGCAGTGAAGTCAGAGCCGCAATGAACACTGAAGCTTTCTTT. This sequence encodes CASSEVRAAMNTEAFF.